A single sample is the source of the 11 T cell receptor beta chains below, sequenced in a study of sequential checkpoint blockade in melanoma (dated by TCRdb to the late 2010s). Per the publication, the treatment or condition label means: randomized to nivolumab then ipilimumab (arm A) or the reverse (arm B). Libraries were prepared through the immunoSEQ multiplex PCR assay. TCRdb took over this immuneACCESS table, retaining in-frame rearrangements with V and J assigned. Such tables are incomplete; in checked studies, under half of the missing clones stem from an unresolved V gene, and the remainder is unexplained. The sample data list 20,000 to 25,000 clones, and roughly four fifths of these were observed just once. Together, the top ten hold roughly 10% of the sample. The starting material was CD8+ T cells sorted from blood (inferred from file names), obtained from a patient given nivolumab and ipilimumab in sequence. These receptors were collected from a human donor with melanoma.

This clone turned up a few times. This rearrangement joins TRBV7-2 to TRBJ1-1; the D is unclear. The germline V gene has CDR1 SGHTA and CDR2 FQGNSA. The V end was cut by 1 base, the J end by 6 bases, with 9 bases between. The CDR3 loop spans 13 amino acids. The DNA for the CDR3 is TGTGCCAGCAGCTTAGAACCGGAGGCTGAAGCTTTCTTT. It specifies CASSLEPEAEAFF.

V and J are TRBV19 and TRBJ2-1, with 7 bases fitting TRBD2. The germline gives CDR1 LNHDA, CDR2 SQIVND (reference sequence). V dropped 5 bases and J dropped 0; count of bases not matched to a gene: 13. This CDR3 contains 18 residues. The CDR3 DNA reads as TGTGCCAGTAGTCCCTCCCCAACCGGGACTACCTCCTACAATGAGCAGTTCTTC. Amino acid sequence: CASSPSPTGTTSYNEQFF.

The genes are TRBV5-4 and TRBJ2-1; the D gene is possibly TRBD1 (5 bases). Germline-derived CDR1 and CDR2 are SGHNT and YYREEE (reference sequence). The CDR3 runs to 12 residues. The ends were cut back, 0 bases at V and 7 bases at J, with 5 bases in the middle. For the CDR3, the DNA is TGTGCCAGCAGCTTGGAGGGGAATGAGCAGTTCTTC. It codes for CASSLEGNEQFF.

This clone showed up just once. The chain couples TRBV9 to TRBJ2-1; D might be TRBD2 (6 bases). The V gene's germline CDR1 is SGDLS and CDR2 YYNGEE. The CDR3 covers 15 residues. The V and J ends lost 0 bases and 4 bases respectively, with 11 bases between them. CDR3 protein: CASSVGGGGYNEQFF. The CDR3 nucleotides are TGTGCCAGCAGCGTAGGCGGAGGAGGGTACAATGAGCAGTTCTTC.

This clone is a singleton in its sample. The J gene is TRBJ2-5, the V gene TRBV9, with 10 bases lining up with TRBD2. Germline V gene lookup returns CDR1 SGDLS and CDR2 YYNGEE. The length of the CDR3 is 17 residues. V gave up 1 base and J gave up 1 base; unmatched junction bases: 7. This chain's CDR3 is CASSVSPIAGGQETQYF. The DNA of the CDR3 is TGTGCCAGCAGCGTATCCCCTATAGCGGGAGGCCAAGAGACCCAGTACTTC.

The chain's CDR3 is CAISDLTSGRDNEQFF. The CDR3 DNA is TGTGCCATCAGTGATTTGACTAGCGGGAGGGACAATGAGCAGTTCTTC. V is TRBV10-3 and J is TRBJ2-1; 14 bases match TRBD2. Germline trimming cut 3 bases from V and 5 bases from J; bases unmatched to any gene: 3. Per germline, CDR1 ENHRY and CDR2 SYGVKD. CDR3 length: 16 residues.

The chain carries TRBV9 and TRBJ2-1, with D perhaps TRBD2 (5 bases). Trimming took 0 bases from V and 10 from J, leaving 8 bases between them. The CDR3 sequence is 12 residues long. Germline CDR1 and CDR2: SGDLS and YYNGEE. CDR3 in amino acids: CASSVVGGEQFF. The CDR3 DNA reads TGTGCCAGCAGCGTAGTAGGAGGCGAGCAGTTCTTC.

The gene calls are TRBV11-2 and TRBJ2-7, with D unresolved. Trimming removed 2 bases from V and 0 bases from J, with 14 bases in between. The germline gives CDR1 SGHAT, CDR2 FQNNGV. The CDR3 is made up of 16 amino acids. CDR3 sequence (DNA): TGTGCCAGCAGCTTAAGAGAGAATTTATACTCCTACGAGCAGTACTTC. Amino acids: CASSLRENLYSYEQYF.

This clone was counted once. The chain has TRBV28 and TRBJ2-2, with 8 positions matching TRBD1. From germline, CDR1 is MDHEN and CDR2 SYDVKM. The CDR3 sequence is 15 residues long. V gave up 8 bases and J gave up 5 bases; unmatched junction bases: 10. CDR3 sequence reads: CASLRDRLRTGELFF. CDR3 sequence (DNA): TGTGCCAGCCTACGGGACAGGTTACGGACCGGGGAGCTGTTTTTT.

This clone was counted a few times. The chain combines TRBV2 with TRBJ2-7; 13 bases are a match to TRBD2. Germline CDR1 reads SNHLY; CDR2 reads FYNNEI. CDR3 length: 15 residues. J was trimmed by 6 bases and V by 7 bases; bases with no gene match: 9. The CDR3 DNA sequence: TGTGCCAGCAATAGAGAAACTAGCGGGAGGGCCGAGCAGTACTTC. As protein: CASNRETSGRAEQYF.

The CDR3 protein is CASSLFRGIEAFF. DNA for the CDR3: TGTGCCAGCAGTTTATTTAGGGGAATAGAAGCTTTCTTT. V usage is TRBV28 and J usage is TRBJ1-1; TRBD1 is a possible D gene (5 bases). CDR1 MDHEN and CDR2 SYDVKM come from the germline V gene. This CDR3 region has 13 residues. V was shortened by 1 base and J by 8 bases, with 11 bases between the two germline ends.